This TCR beta chain was captured by sequencing in a study of blood T cells in healthy people across ages. Study results and caveats: There were more naive CD4+ cells and higher diversity in long-lived donors than in aged donors.

Comments on this clonotype: Its antigen is unidentified.

A second PCR, run for about 7 to 11 cycles, used a sample-barcoded 5' primer plus a J-beta primer mix. TCRdb redid the calling of the 5' RACE reads with MiXCR, one entry per CDR3 protein. The data contain under 800,000 distinct CDR3 sequences, roughly 44% of them singletons. This CDR3 is built from 16 residues. Germline values: CDR1 SGHRS, CDR2 YFSETQ. The receptor's source is a woman aged 55-69 years in good health. This chain links TRBV5-1 with TRBJ2-1, with TRBD2 identical over 7 bases. TRBJ2-7 explains the end of the DNA better; the J call may be wrong. Sequencing used blood. The CDR3 spells CASSRTSAASYNEQYF. DNA of the CDR3: TGCGCCAGCAGCCGTACTAGCGCCGCCTCCTACAATGAGCAGTACTTC.